A single sample gave rise to the 19 T cell receptor beta chains below, sequenced in a study of type 1 regulatory T cells. One entry per CDR3 protein results from TCRdb running MiXCR on the reads. The sample includes 80,000 to 100,000 distinct CDR3 sequences, roughly 30% of them seen just once. Input material: CD4+ T cells, either the whole sample or a sorted fraction (not recorded which). The source of these receptors is a human donor in good health.

This clonotype was counted only a few times. V usage is TRBV3-1 and J usage is TRBJ1-1, with D possibly being TRBD1 (5 bases). V shed 5 bases and J shed 1 base, with 14 bases lying between them. There are 15 residues in the CDR3. Per germline, CDR1 LGHDT and CDR2 YNNKEL (reference sequence). CDR3 sequence reads: CASSSYAGGNTEAFF. In nucleotides, the CDR3 is TGTGCCAGCAGCTCATATGCTGGGGGGAACACTGAAGCTTTCTTT.

There are a few counts of this clonotype. This chain connects TRBV29-1 to TRBJ1-1, with TRBD1 matching over 9 bases. Germline CDR1 SQVTM, CDR2 ANQGSEA. CDR3 size: 17 residues. With 1 base clipped from V and 4 bases from J, the junction kept 13 bases outside the gene matches. CDR3 protein: CSVEVRTGGVGSTEAFF. The CDR3, as DNA: TGCAGCGTTGAAGTTCGCACAGGGGGCGTAGGGAGCACTGAAGCTTTCTTT. The complete variable domain, with remaining parts taken from reference TRBV29-1 and TRBJ1-1, reads SAVISQKPSRDICQRGTSLTIQCQVDSQVTMMFWYRQQPGQSLTLIATANQGSEATYESGFVIDKFPISRPNLTFSTLTVSNMSPEDSSIYLCSVEVRTGGVGSTEAFFGQGTRLTVV.

The chain employs TRBV12-5 and TRBJ1-3; tentatively, D is TRBD1 (5 bases). The CDR3 is 15 amino acids. Between the trimmed V and J ends, which lost 8 bases and 0 bases, there was a span of 14 bases. Germline loops: CDR1 LGHNT, CDR2 FRNRAP. The CDR3: CASFTQVFSGNTIYF. Written as DNA, the CDR3 is TGTGCTAGTTTTACACAGGTTTTCTCTGGAAACACCATATATTTT.

This clonotype came up a few times. The gene calls are TRBV11-2 and TRBJ2-7; D uncertain. Trimming removed 5 bases from V and 3 bases from J, with 8 bases in between. The CDR3 covers 12 residues. CDR1 and CDR2 from the germline V gene are SGHAT and FQNNGV. The chain's CDR3 is CASSPRIYEQYF. DNA for the CDR3: TGTGCCAGCAGCCCTAGAATCTACGAGCAGTACTTC.

Only a few counts were recorded for this clonotype. V usage is TRBV7-2 and J usage is TRBJ1-1; the match to TRBD1 covers 8 bases. The CDR3 totals 14 residues. The germline CDR1 and CDR2 sequences are SGHTA and FQGNSA. Unmatched junction bases numbered 5, after V lost 5 bases and J lost 3 bases. CDR3 DNA sequence: TGTGCCAGCAGCCCCGGGACAGGCCACACTGAAGCTTTCTTT. Encoded protein: CASSPGTGHTEAFF.

The rearrangement links TRBV7-6 to TRBJ2-1; maybe TRBD1 (5 bases). Trimming stripped 3 bases from V and 8 bases from J, with 14 bases between. In germline, CDR1 is SGHVS, CDR2 FNYEAQ. This CDR3 is 14 amino acids long. CDR3 sequence: CASSFQGSIDEQFF. In DNA form, the CDR3 reads TGTGCCAGCAGCTTCCAGGGTTCAATCGATGAGCAGTTCTTC.

The V call is TRBV29-1, the J call TRBJ2-7, with 8 nucleotides matching TRBD2. Germline V lookup: CDR1 SQVTM, CDR2 ANQGSEA. The length of the CDR3 is 15 residues. The V and J ends lost 4 bases and 7 bases, in that order; junction bases with no gene match: 15. This CDR3 reads CSVAHLSGRGGEQYF. As DNA, the CDR3 is TGCAGCGTTGCCCACCTAAGCGGGAGAGGAGGAGAGCAGTACTTC.

In its sample, this clonotype was seen a few times. J is TRBJ2-5 and V is TRBV20-1; a possible D gene is TRBD1 (6 bases). This CDR3 spans 13 amino acids. Germline loops: CDR1 DFQATT, CDR2 SNEGSKA (reference sequence). The ends were cut back, 3 bases at V and 4 bases at J, with 12 bases in the middle. CDR3: CSARHRVLETQYF. The DNA of the CDR3 is TGCAGTGCTAGGCACAGGGTTTTAGAGACCCAGTACTTC.

This chain uses TRBV12-3 or TRBV12-4 with TRBJ2-7; D may be TRBD1 (6 bases). The CDR3 has 13 residues. Between the trimmed V and J ends, which lost 6 bases and 3 bases, there was a span of 12 bases. The CDR3 nucleotides are TGTGCCAGCAGCCACCGGGACAACTACGAGCAGTACTTC. Translation: CASSHRDNYEQYF.

This clonotype turned up a few times. This CDR3 is CSASFGRSRTDTQYF. In nucleotides, the CDR3 is TGCAGTGCTAGCTTTGGGCGGTCCCGCACAGATACGCAGTATTTT. This chain connects TRBV20-1 to TRBJ2-3; D remains ambiguous. CDR3 size: 15 residues. Germline V gene lookup returns CDR1 DFQATT and CDR2 SNEGSKA (reference sequence). Deletions cut 3 bases from V and 1 base from J, with 14 bases between.

A few counts support this clonotype. The genes are TRBV7-2 and TRBJ2-3; 7 nucleotides align to TRBD2. Unmatched junction bases numbered 13, after V lost 2 bases and J lost 5 bases. CDR1 SGHTA and CDR2 FQGNSA come from the germline V gene. The CDR3 extends over 17 amino acids. The CDR3 region is CASSLRSGGRMGDTQYF. In DNA, the CDR3 is TGTGCCAGCAGCTTAAGGTCTGGCGGGAGAATGGGAGATACGCAGTATTTT.

The chain recombines TRBV10-1 with TRBJ2-7; TRBD2 is a possible D gene (6 bases). The germline V gene has CDR1 WNHNN and CDR2 SYGVQD (reference sequence). CDR3 length equals 14 residues. V shed 0 bases and J shed 6 bases, with 12 bases lying between them. The CDR3 sequence is CASSESNGGLEQYF. As DNA, the CDR3 is TGCGCCAGCAGTGAGTCGAACGGGGGTCTCGAGCAGTACTTC.

This clonotype has ten or more counts. The rearrangement links TRBV9 to TRBJ2-1; D unclear. Trimming shortened V by 2 bases and J by 0 bases, and 9 bases separated the two germline ends. This CDR3 spans 15 amino acids. From germline, CDR1 is SGDLS and CDR2 YYNGEE. The CDR3 DNA is TGTGCCAGCAGCGTGGGGTATAGCTCCTACAATGAGCAGTTCTTC. Protein sequence: CASSVGYSSYNEQFF.

The rearrangement links TRBV5-1 to TRBJ2-7; tentative D call: TRBD1 (7 bases). Trimming stripped 7 bases from V and 5 bases from J, with 13 bases between. Germline V gives CDR1 SGHRS, CDR2 YFSETQ. The CDR3 has 12 amino acids. The CDR3: CASSQGGHEQYF. CDR3 DNA sequence: TGCGCCAGCTCCCAGGGGGGCCACGAGCAGTACTTC.

This chain connects TRBV24-1 to TRBJ2-4, with 7 bases lining up with TRBD2. The CDR3 is 18 amino acids. Germline values: CDR1 KGHDR, CDR2 SFDVKD. After removal of 9 bases from V and 2 bases from J, the junction contained 18 bases not matched to a gene. This CDR3 is CATPNWEGAPISKNIQYF. The CDR3 coding sequence is TGTGCCACCCCTAACTGGGAGGGAGCGCCAATATCCAAAAACATTCAGTACTTC.

This clonotype appeared a few times. The chain employs TRBV5-1 and TRBJ2-7; D uncertain. CDR1 is SGHRS, CDR2 YFSETQ, per germline. V lost 1 base, J lost 6 bases, and 11 bases lay in between. The CDR3 sequence is 13 residues long. The CDR3 region is CASSLLRPGEQYF. In DNA form, the CDR3 reads TGCGCCAGCAGCTTGCTGCGCCCGGGCGAGCAGTACTTC.

V gene TRBV2 combines with J gene TRBJ2-7; D is uncertain. Trimming stripped 6 bases from V and 5 bases from J, with 14 bases between. Per germline, CDR1 SNHLY and CDR2 FYNNEI. This CDR3 comprises 13 residues. The CDR3 bases are TGTGCCAGCAGGACCCCCGCTGGAGACGAGCAGTACTTC. Protein sequence: CASRTPAGDEQYF. The full variable domain, in which reference TRBV2 and TRBJ2-7 provide the parts outside the CDR3, is EPEVTQTPSHQVTQMGQEVILRCVPISNHLYFYWYRQILGQKVEFLVSFYNNEISEKSEIFDDQFSVERPDGSNFTLKIRSTKLEDSAMYFCASRTPAGDEQYFGPGTRLTVT.

This clonotype appeared many times. The chain uses TRBV2 and TRBJ2-7; 7 nucleotides align to TRBD1. The V and J ends lost 6 bases and 3 bases, in that order; junction bases with no gene match: 8. The CDR3 extends over 14 amino acids. From germline, CDR1 is SNHLY and CDR2 FYNNEI. CDR3 amino acids: CASREQGPDYEQYF. The DNA of the CDR3 is TGTGCCAGCAGAGAACAGGGGCCCGACTACGAGCAGTACTTC.

The chain couples TRBV12-3 or TRBV12-4 to TRBJ1-2; a possible D gene is TRBD1 (6 bases). Trimming took off 2 bases at V and 3 bases at J, with 13 bases between the two ends. The CDR3 has 15 residues. The CDR3 DNA sequence: TGTGCCAGCAGTTTATCGGGGGCCGGATACTATGGCTACACCTTC. It encodes CASSLSGAGYYGYTF.